This TCR beta chain was observed in a study of T-cell memory formation after mild COVID-19. Points from the study as a whole: Clones which contracted sat mainly in CM and EM if CD4+, and in EMRA if CD8+.

Many counts were recorded for this clonotype. Its specificity is not known. TCR alpha and TCR beta cDNA libraries carrying sample barcodes and UMIs were produced by 5'RACE using constant-segment primers. Each CDR3 protein is one row after TCRdb ran MiXCR on the 5' RACE reads. There are roughly 200,000 distinct CDR3 sequences in the sample; 9.5% occur only once, and around 3.3% lies in the top ten. The clonotype originates from a man in his late teens or twenties who had mild COVID-19 (a few samples of this study predate the infection). Cell type and time point are not known. Sequenced: PBMCs or a T cell subset sorted from them (not recorded which).

The CDR3 sequence: CASSQDGRTGPQHF. The CDR3 nucleotides are TGCGCCAGCAGCCAAGATGGCCGAACGGGGCCCCAGCATTTT. V and J are TRBV4-1 and TRBJ1-5; D gene uncertain. Germline V lookup: CDR1 MGHRA, CDR2 YSYEKL. V was cut by 0 bases and J by 9 bases, with 12 bases left in between. This CDR3 is built from 14 residues.